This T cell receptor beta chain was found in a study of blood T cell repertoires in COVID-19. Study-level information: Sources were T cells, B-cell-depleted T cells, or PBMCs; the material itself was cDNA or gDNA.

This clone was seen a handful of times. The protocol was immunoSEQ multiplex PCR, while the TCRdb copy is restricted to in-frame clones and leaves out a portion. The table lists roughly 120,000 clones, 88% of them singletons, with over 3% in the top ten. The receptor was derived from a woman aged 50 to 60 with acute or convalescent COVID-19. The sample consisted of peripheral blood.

This CDR3 reads CASSRQKETQYF. CDR3 in DNA: TGTGCCAGCAGTAGACAGAAAGAGACCCAGTACTTC. The chain couples TRBV6-5 to TRBJ2-5; possible D gene TRBD1, 5 bases. The germline V gene has CDR1 MNHEY and CDR2 SVGAGI. The CDR3 is made up of 12 amino acids. Trimming removed 5 bases from V and 3 bases from J, with 7 bases in between.